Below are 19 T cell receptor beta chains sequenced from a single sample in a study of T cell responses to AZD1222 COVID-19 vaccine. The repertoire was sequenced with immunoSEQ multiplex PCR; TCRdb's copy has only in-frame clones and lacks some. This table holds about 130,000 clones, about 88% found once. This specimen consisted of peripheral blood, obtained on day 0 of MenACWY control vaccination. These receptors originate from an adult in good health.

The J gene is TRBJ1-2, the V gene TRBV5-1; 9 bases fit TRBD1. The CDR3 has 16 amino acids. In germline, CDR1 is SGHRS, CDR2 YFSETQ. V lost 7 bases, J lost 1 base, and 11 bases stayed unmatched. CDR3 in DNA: TGCGCCAGCGGGAGGGACAGGGACCCTTTTAACTATGGCTACACCTTC. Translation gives CASGRDRDPFNYGYTF. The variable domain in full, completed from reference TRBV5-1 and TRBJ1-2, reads KAGVTQTPRYLIKTRGQQVTLSCSPISGHRSVSWYQQTPGQGLQFLFEYFSETQRNKGNFPGRFSGRQFSNSRSEMNVSTLELGDSALYLCASGRDRDPFNYGYTFGSGTRLTVV.

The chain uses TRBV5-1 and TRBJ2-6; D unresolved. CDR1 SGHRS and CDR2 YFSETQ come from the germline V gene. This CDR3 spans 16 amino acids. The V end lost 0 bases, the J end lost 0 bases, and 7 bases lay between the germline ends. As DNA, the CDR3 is TGCGCCAGCAGCTTGGAACCGAGCTCTGGGGCCAACGTCCTGACTTTC. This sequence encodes CASSLEPSSGANVLTF.

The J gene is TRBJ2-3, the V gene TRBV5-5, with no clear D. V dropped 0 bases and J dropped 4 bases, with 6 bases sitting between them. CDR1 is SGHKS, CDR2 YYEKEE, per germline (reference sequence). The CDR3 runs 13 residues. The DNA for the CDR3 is TGTGCCAGCAGCTTGGGCCGACCAGATACGCAGTATTTT. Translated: CASSLGRPDTQYF.

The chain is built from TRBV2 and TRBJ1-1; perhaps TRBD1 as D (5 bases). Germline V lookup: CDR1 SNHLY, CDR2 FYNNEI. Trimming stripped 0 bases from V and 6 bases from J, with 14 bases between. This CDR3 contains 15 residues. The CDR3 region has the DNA TGTGCCAGCAGTGAAGCCCAGGGAGGAATTGCTGAAGCTTTCTTT. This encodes CASSEAQGGIAEAFF. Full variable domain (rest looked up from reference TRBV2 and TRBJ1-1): EPEVTQTPSHQVTQMGQEVILRCVPISNHLYFYWYRQILGQKVEFLVSFYNNEISEKSEIFDDQFSVERPDGSNFTLKIRSTKLEDSAMYFCASSEAQGGIAEAFFGQGTRLTVV.

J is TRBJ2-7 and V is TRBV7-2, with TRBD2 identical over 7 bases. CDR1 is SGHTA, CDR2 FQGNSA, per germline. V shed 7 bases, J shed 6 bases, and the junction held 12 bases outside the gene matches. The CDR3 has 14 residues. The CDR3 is CASTYDPAGAEQYF. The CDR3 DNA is TGTGCCAGCACCTATGACCCCGCGGGAGCCGAGCAGTACTTC.

CDR3 nucleotide sequence: TGTGCCATCAGTTCTCCCGGGACAGGGAACGGGGAGCTGTTTTTT. Protein: CAISSPGTGNGELFF. The V and J genes are TRBV10-3 and TRBJ2-2; 9 bases fit TRBD1. J was trimmed by 7 bases and V by 5 bases; bases with no gene match: 8. The germline V gene has CDR1 ENHRY and CDR2 SYGVKD. The CDR3 extends over 15 amino acids.

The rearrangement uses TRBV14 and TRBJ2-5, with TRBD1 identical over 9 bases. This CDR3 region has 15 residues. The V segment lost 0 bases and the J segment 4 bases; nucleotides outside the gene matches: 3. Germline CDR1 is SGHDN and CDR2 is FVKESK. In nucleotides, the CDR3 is TGTGCCAGCAGCCAAGATTCGACAGGGGGAGAGACCCAGTACTTC. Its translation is CASSQDSTGGETQYF.

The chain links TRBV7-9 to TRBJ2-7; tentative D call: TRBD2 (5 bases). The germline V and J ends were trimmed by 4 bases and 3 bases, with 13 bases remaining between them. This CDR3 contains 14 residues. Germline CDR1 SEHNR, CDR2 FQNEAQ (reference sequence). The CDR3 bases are TGTGCCAGCAGCTCCAGGACTGATTTCTACGAGCAGTACTTC. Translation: CASSSRTDFYEQYF.

Here the CDR3 reads CASSRTLQYF. The CDR3 bases are TGTGCCAGCTCCCGGACACTGCAGTACTTC. This chain joins TRBV21-1 and TRBJ2-7; TRBD1, the table's D call, lacks a check against the DNA. TRBV21-1 is shown as a pseudogene. The CDR3 runs to 10 residues.

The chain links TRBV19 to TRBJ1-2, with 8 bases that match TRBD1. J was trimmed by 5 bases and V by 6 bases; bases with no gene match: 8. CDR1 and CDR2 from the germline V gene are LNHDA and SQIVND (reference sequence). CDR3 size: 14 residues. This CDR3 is CASRRDRSQYGYTF. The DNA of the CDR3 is TGTGCCAGTAGGCGGGACAGGAGTCAATATGGCTACACCTTC.

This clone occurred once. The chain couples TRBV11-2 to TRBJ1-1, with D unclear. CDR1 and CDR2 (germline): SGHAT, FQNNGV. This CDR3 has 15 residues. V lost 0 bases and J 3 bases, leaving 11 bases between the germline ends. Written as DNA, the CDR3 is TGTGCCAGCAGCTTAGATTTAGGCCTTGACACTGAAGCTTTCTTT. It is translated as CASSLDLGLDTEAFF.

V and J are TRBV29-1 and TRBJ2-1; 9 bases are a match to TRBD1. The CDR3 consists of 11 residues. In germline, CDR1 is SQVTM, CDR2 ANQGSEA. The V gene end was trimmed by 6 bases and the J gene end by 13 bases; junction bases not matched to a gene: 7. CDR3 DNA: TGCAGCGTCGGGACAGGGATTGAACAGTTCTTC. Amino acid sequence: CSVGTGIEQFF.

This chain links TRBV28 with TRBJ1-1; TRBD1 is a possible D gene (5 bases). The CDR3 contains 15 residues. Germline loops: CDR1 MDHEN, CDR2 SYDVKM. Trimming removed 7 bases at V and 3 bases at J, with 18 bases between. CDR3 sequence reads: CASTGTDPRDTEAFF. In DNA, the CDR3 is TGTGCCAGCACCGGGACTGACCCTAGGGACACTGAAGCTTTCTTT.

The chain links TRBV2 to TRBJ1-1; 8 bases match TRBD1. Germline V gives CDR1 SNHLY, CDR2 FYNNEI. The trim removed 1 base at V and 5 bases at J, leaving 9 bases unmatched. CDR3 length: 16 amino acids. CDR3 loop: CASSEDLRGRRTEAFF. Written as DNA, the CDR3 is TGTGCCAGCAGTGAAGACCTCAGGGGGCGTCGGACTGAAGCTTTCTTT. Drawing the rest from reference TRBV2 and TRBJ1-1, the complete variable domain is EPEVTQTPSHQVTQMGQEVILRCVPISNHLYFYWYRQILGQKVEFLVSFYNNEISEKSEIFDDQFSVERPDGSNFTLKIRSTKLEDSAMYFCASSEDLRGRRTEAFFGQGTRLTVV.

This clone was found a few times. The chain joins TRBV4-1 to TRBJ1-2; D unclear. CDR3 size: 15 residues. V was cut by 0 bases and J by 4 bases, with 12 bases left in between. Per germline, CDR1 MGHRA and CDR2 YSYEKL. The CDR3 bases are TGCGCCAGCAGCCAAGAGGTAGGGATTGGCTATGGCTACACCTTC. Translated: CASSQEVGIGYGYTF.

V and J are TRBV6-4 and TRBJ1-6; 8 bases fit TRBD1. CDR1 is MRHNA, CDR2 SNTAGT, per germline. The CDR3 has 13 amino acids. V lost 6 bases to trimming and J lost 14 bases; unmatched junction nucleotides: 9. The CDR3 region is CASSARQGMALHF. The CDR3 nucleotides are TGTGCCAGCAGCGCTAGACAGGGGATGGCCCTCCACTTT.

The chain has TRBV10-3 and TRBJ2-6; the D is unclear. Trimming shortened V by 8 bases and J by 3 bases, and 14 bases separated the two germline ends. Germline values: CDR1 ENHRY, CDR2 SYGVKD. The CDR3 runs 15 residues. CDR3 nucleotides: TGTGCCATCCTCCAAAGCGTAATTGGGGCCAACGTCCTGACTTTC. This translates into CAILQSVIGANVLTF.

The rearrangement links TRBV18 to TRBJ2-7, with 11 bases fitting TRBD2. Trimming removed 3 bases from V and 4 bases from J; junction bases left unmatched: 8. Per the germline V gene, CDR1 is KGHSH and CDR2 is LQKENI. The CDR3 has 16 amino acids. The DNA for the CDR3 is TGTGCCAGCTCACCGAATAGCGGGAGGGCCAGTTACGAGCAGTACTTC. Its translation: CASSPNSGRASYEQYF.

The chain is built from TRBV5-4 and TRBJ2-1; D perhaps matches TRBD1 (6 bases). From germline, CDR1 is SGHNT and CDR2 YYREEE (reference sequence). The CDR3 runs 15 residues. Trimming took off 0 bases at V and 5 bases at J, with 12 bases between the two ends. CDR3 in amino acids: CASSLAGTQDNEQFF. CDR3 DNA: TGTGCCAGCAGCTTGGCCGGGACACAAGACAATGAGCAGTTCTTC.